Presented here are 19 T cell receptor beta chains from one specimen sequenced in a study of T cells in narcolepsy. Some clones are missing from TCRdb's copy, which holds only in-frame ones; the method was immunoSEQ multiplex PCR. The top ten clones hold 0.8% to 1.1% of a sample with under 35,000 clones, 75% to 85% of them seen once. The sample was CD45RA- memory CD4+ T cells from PBMCs. The receptor source for this set is a human donor with narcolepsy.

V and J are TRBV7-2 and TRBJ1-1; D remains ambiguous. Trimming took 2 bases from V and 1 from J, leaving 14 bases between them. Germline CDR1 and CDR2: SGHTA and FQGNSA. There are 16 residues in the CDR3. The CDR3 is CASSLMVGRPNTEAFF. Here the CDR3 DNA reads TGTGCCAGCAGCTTAATGGTTGGCAGGCCGAACACTGAAGCTTTCTTT.

This chain uses TRBV11-3 with TRBJ2-7; D unclear. Germline V lookup: CDR1 SGHNT, CDR2 YENEEA. V lost 4 bases, J lost 3 bases, and 10 bases lay in between. CDR3 size: 13 residues. In DNA, the CDR3 is TGTGCCAGCAGCTCCTACTCATACTACGAGCAGTACTTC. This encodes CASSSYSYYEQYF.

The chain recombines TRBV2 with TRBJ2-4; perhaps TRBD2 as D (5 bases). Trimming pared 6 bases from V and 12 bases from J, leaving 9 bases between. This CDR3 has 10 amino acids. Germline values: CDR1 SNHLY, CDR2 FYNNEI. The CDR3 here is CASRRATQYF. DNA for the CDR3: TGTGCCAGCAGGCGGGCTACTCAGTACTTC. The full variable domain, completed using reference TRBV2 and TRBJ2-4, is EPEVTQTPSHQVTQMGQEVILRCVPISNHLYFYWYRQILGQKVEFLVSFYNNEISEKSEIFDDQFSVERPDGSNFTLKIRSTKLEDSAMYFCASRRATQYFGAGTRLSVL.

The rearrangement joins TRBV7-6 to TRBJ2-3; TRBD1 aligns across 7 bases. The CDR3 is 15 amino acids. V shed 5 bases and J 3 bases; nucleotides not matched to a gene: 8. Germline lookup yields CDR1 SGHVS and CDR2 FNYEAQ. DNA for the CDR3: TGTGCCAGCAGCCCCATGGGACAGAAAACAGATACGCAGTATTTT. It translates to CASSPMGQKTDTQYF.

This clone appeared a few times. The V call is TRBV30, the J call TRBJ1-4, with no clear D. Trimming shortened V by 1 base and J by 8 bases, and 14 bases separated the two germline ends. This CDR3 is built from 14 residues. CDR1 GTSNPN and CDR2 SVGIG come from the germline V gene (reference sequence). In DNA, the CDR3 is TGTGCCTGGAGTGGGCTGGCCGGTGGGGAAAAACTGTTTTTT. This gives the protein CAWSGLAGGEKLFF.

V is TRBV10-1 and J is TRBJ2-7, with 8 bases that match TRBD2. The length of the CDR3 is 14 residues. Germline V gives CDR1 WNHNN, CDR2 SYGVQD (reference sequence). V lost 2 bases and J lost 0; bases outside the gene matches: 0. Written as DNA, the CDR3 is TGCGCCAGCAGTGAGAGCGGGAGCTCCTACGAGCAGTACTTC. It yields the protein CASSESGSSYEQYF.

This rearrangement joins TRBV30 to TRBJ2-5, with 7 bases that match TRBD2. The CDR3 is 14 residues long. Germline CDR1 GTSNPN, CDR2 SVGIG (reference sequence). Unmatched junction bases numbered 6, after V lost 0 bases and J lost 5 bases. CDR3 DNA: TGTGCCTGGAGTGTGGCGGGAGTAGATGAGACCCAGTACTTC. It encodes CAWSVAGVDETQYF. The full variable domain, completed using reference TRBV30 and TRBJ2-5, is SQTIHQWPATLVQPVGSPLSLECTVEGTSNPNLYWYRQAAGRGLQLLFYSVGIGQISSEVPQNLSASRPQDRQFILSSKKLLLSDSGFYLCAWSVAGVDETQYFGPGTRLLVL.

This CDR3 reads CASRLGTGDQPQHF. The CDR3 region has the DNA TGTGCCAGCAGACTAGGGACAGGGGATCAGCCCCAGCATTTT. This chain links TRBV28 with TRBJ1-5, with TRBD1 matching over 10 bases. The CDR3 runs to 14 residues. J lost 5 bases, V lost 6 bases, and 4 bases had no gene match. Germline V gene data show CDR1 as MDHEN and CDR2 as SYDVKM.

DNA for the CDR3: TGTGCCAGCTCACCGGGGCCGAGCTCCTACAATGAGCAGTTCTTC. This codes for CASSPGPSSYNEQFF. This rearrangement joins TRBV18 to TRBJ2-1; D may be TRBD1 (5 bases). Germline lookup yields CDR1 KGHSH and CDR2 LQKENI. V lost 3 bases, J lost 0 bases, and 9 bases lay in between. The CDR3 is 15 amino acids. Filled out from reference TRBV18 and TRBJ2-1, the complete variable domain reads NAGVMQNPRHLVRRRGQEARLRCSPMKGHSHVYWYRQLPEEGLKFMVYLQKENIIDESGMPKERFSAEFPKEGPSILRIQQVVRGDSAAYFCASSPGPSSYNEQFFGPGTRLTVL.

The chain joins TRBV19 to TRBJ2-7; D gene ambiguous. The germline V and J ends were trimmed by 0 bases and 2 bases, with 11 bases remaining between them. The length of the CDR3 is 15 residues. Looked up from germline, CDR1 is LNHDA and CDR2 is SQIVND (reference sequence). CDR3 in DNA: TGTGCCAGTAGTATAGATCGTTACGGGCCCTACGAGCAGTACTTC. Residues: CASSIDRYGPYEQYF.

The CDR3 protein is CASSKREGRGRVTQYF. For the CDR3, the DNA is TGTGCCAGCAGCAAGCGGGAGGGGAGAGGGAGAGTGACGCAGTATTTT. The chain has TRBV14 and TRBJ2-3; 10 bases are shared with TRBD2. V shed 5 bases and J 9 bases; nucleotides not matched to a gene: 14. The CDR3 has 16 residues. Germline V gene lookup returns CDR1 SGHDN and CDR2 FVKESK.

This chain uses TRBV27 with TRBJ1-1; D might be TRBD1 (6 bases). The CDR3 runs 15 residues. Germline loops: CDR1 MNHEY, CDR2 SMNVEV (reference sequence). V dropped 6 bases and J dropped 5 bases, with 19 bases sitting between them. CDR3 sequence: CASSPQGGLGTEAFF. CDR3 DNA sequence: TGTGCCAGCAGCCCTCAAGGGGGATTAGGAACTGAAGCTTTCTTT.

This chain connects TRBV21-1 to TRBJ2-2; the DNA was not used to check the table's D call, TRBD2. TRBV21-1 represents a pseudogene. The CDR3 consists of 16 residues. CDR3 sequence reads: CASSRFGLAGFGELFF. The CDR3 DNA sequence: TGTGCCAGCAGCAGATTTGGACTAGCGGGATTCGGGGAGCTGTTTTTT.

This chain links TRBV28 with TRBJ1-1; tentative D call: TRBD1 (6 bases). Germline-derived CDR1 and CDR2 are MDHEN and SYDVKM. The CDR3 is 15 amino acids. The V end was cut by 5 bases, the J end by 2 bases, with 15 bases between. The CDR3 sequence is CASSLPRGINTEAFF. CDR3 in DNA: TGTGCCAGCAGTCTCCCGAGGGGGATTAACACTGAAGCTTTCTTT.

The sample holds one count of this clone. The chain links TRBV7-9 to TRBJ2-2, with D unresolved. There are 16 residues in the CDR3. V was trimmed by 0 bases and J by 5 bases, leaving 13 bases between them. The V gene's germline CDR1 is SEHNR and CDR2 FQNEAQ (reference sequence). This CDR3 reads CASSLARGVSTGELFF. The CDR3 DNA reads as TGTGCCAGCAGCTTAGCTCGCGGCGTATCAACCGGGGAGCTGTTTTTT.

This clone was seen a few times. This sequence joins TRBV7-9 and TRBJ2-7, with TRBD2 matching 10 bases. Per the germline V gene, CDR1 is SEHNR and CDR2 is FQNEAQ (reference sequence). J gave up 2 bases and V 5 bases, and 9 bases lay outside the gene matches. This CDR3 spans 16 amino acids. For the CDR3, the DNA is TGTGCCAGCAGCATCCTGACTAGCGGGTTCACCTACGAGCAGTACTTC. This sequence encodes CASSILTSGFTYEQYF.

The chain couples TRBV7-6 to TRBJ2-5; D gene unclear. The length of the CDR3 is 12 residues. CDR1 and CDR2 (germline): SGHVS, FNYEAQ. V lost 6 bases and J lost 0, with 5 bases in between. CDR3 sequence (DNA): TGTGCCAGCAGTACACACCAAGAGACCCAGTACTTC. This translates into CASSTHQETQYF.

The genes are TRBV7-3 and TRBJ2-5; 7 bases agree with TRBD2. Losses at the gene ends were 4 bases for V and 4 bases for J; bases not matched to a gene: 6. The CDR3 extends over 14 amino acids. CDR1 SGHTA and CDR2 FQGTGA come from the germline V gene. The CDR3 DNA reads TGTGCCAGCAGCTCCGGGCCGGGGGGAGAGACCCAGTACTTC. Translation gives CASSSGPGGETQYF.

In the case of this clone: This specimen includes other DNA sequences encoding the same CDR3. The V call is TRBV15, the J call TRBJ2-1; D remains ambiguous. CDR1 and CDR2 (germline): LNHNV, YYDKDF (reference sequence). V was trimmed by 0 bases and J by 7 bases, leaving 13 bases between them. CDR3 length: 15 amino acids. CDR3 loop: CATSRDLGSENEQFF. In DNA form, the CDR3 reads TGTGCCACCAGCAGAGATCTCGGATCTGAAAATGAGCAGTTCTTC. Based on the CDR3 plus reference TRBV15 and TRBJ2-1, the full variable domain is DAMVIQNPRYQVTQFGKPVTLSCSQTLNHNVMYWYQQKSSQAPKLLFHYYDKDFNNEADTPDNFQSRRPNTSFCFLDIRSPGLGDTAMYLCATSRDLGSENEQFFGPGTRLTVL.